The rows below give T cell receptor beta chains drawn from one sample of a study of Ad26.COV2.S vaccination and SARS-CoV-2 variants. TCRdb keeps only in-frame clones here, not all; method: immunoSEQ multiplex PCR. The data contain roughly 330,000 clones, roughly 90% of them singletons. The material was peripheral blood, obtained in a trial of Ad26.COV2.S vaccine versus placebo. The receptors here all came from a person between 18 and 59 years old who received the Ad26.COV2.S COVID-19 vaccine or a placebo. Each CDR3 is given with its conserved first and last residue. Each record gives: CDR3 DNA, CDR3 protein, D gene, V gene, J gene, clone size. The D gene is left open where the match is weak. Not all rows give a size; the values are once, few, many and, for expanded clones, a class.

TGTGCCAGTAGTATAGGAGGCAATGAGCAGTTCTTC,CASSIGGNEQFF,NA,TRBV19,TRBJ2-1,NA
TGTGCCAGAAGCTTGTTGGTACGGAAAACCCCGTACGAGCAGTACTTC,CARSLLVRKTPYEQYF,NA,TRBV5-3,TRBJ2-7,NA
TGTGCCAGCAGCCAAGATTTCAGGCGTAGCACAGATACGCAGTATTTT,CASSQDFRRSTDTQYF,NA,TRBV3-1/TRBV3-2,TRBJ2-3,NA
TGTGCCAGCATCGCGGGGCTTACCTACGAGCAGTACTTC,CASIAGLTYEQYF,NA,TRBV2,TRBJ2-7,NA
TGTGCCAGCAGCTTAGTAAAAGGGGTAAACACTGAAGCTTTCTTT,CASSLVKGVNTEAFF,NA,TRBV7-9,TRBJ1-1,NA
TGTGCCAGCAGCCCCTCCCCAGCTCAAGAGACCCAGTACTTC,CASSPSPAQETQYF,NA,TRBV7-2,TRBJ2-5,NA
TGTGCCAGCAGCCAACCAAACTTCCAAGAGACCCAGTACTTC,CASSQPNFQETQYF,NA,TRBV3-1/TRBV3-2,TRBJ2-5,NA
TGCGCCAGCAGCCAGGGGGAAGTCCCTAGCTATGGCTACACCTTC,CASSQGEVPSYGYTF,NA,TRBV4-3,TRBJ1-2,NA
TGCGCCAGCAGCTTGTCGGGCCAGGGGAACACTGAAGCTTTCTTT,CASSLSGQGNTEAFF,NA,TRBV5-1,TRBJ1-1,NA
TGTGCCAGCAGTCCGACCCGGGGGGATACGCAGTATTTT,CASSPTRGDTQYF,NA,TRBV2,TRBJ2-3,NA
TGTGCCAGCAGCTTAGGAGACGAGCCGGAAAATTTTTTT,CASSLGDEPENFF,NA,TRBV11-2,TRBJ1-4,NA
TGCGCCAGCAGCCTCCGGGACGGAAACACTGAAGCTTTCTTT,CASSLRDGNTEAFF,NA,TRBV4-3,TRBJ1-1,once
TGTGCCAGCTCGCTACGCGATTGGACTAATGAAAAACTGTTTTTT,CASSLRDWTNEKLFF,NA,TRBV18,TRBJ1-4,once
TGTGCCAGCAGGGCCGGGACTAGCACCGGGGAGCTGTTTTTT,CASRAGTSTGELFF,TRBD2,TRBV2,TRBJ2-2,NA
TGTGCCAGCAGTTGGACAGGGGCCTACGAGCAGTACTTC,CASSWTGAYEQYF,TRBD1,TRBV6-2/TRBV6-3,TRBJ2-7,NA
TGCGCCAGCAGCCAAGATCTTAGGGTTTGGTTT,CASSQDLRVWF,NA,TRBV4-3,TRBJ1-1,NA
TGTGCCAGCAGCCCCCCTCTGGCGGGAGGGATAAATGAGCAGTTCTTC,CASSPPLAGGINEQFF,TRBD2,TRBV11-3,TRBJ2-1,NA
TGCAGCGTCAAGGACAGGGTTTTTGATTCACCCCTCCACTTT,CSVKDRVFDSPLHF,TRBD1,TRBV29-1,TRBJ1-6,few
TGTGCCAGCTCACCCCCTTCCGGGACAGGGAACAGATATGGCTACACCTTC,CASSPPSGTGNRYGYTF,TRBD1,TRBV18,TRBJ1-2,NA
TGTGCCAGCAGTTACCTTAGCGGGGGGGACACAGATACGCAGTATTTT,CASSYLSGGDTDTQYF,TRBD2,TRBV6-5,TRBJ2-3,once